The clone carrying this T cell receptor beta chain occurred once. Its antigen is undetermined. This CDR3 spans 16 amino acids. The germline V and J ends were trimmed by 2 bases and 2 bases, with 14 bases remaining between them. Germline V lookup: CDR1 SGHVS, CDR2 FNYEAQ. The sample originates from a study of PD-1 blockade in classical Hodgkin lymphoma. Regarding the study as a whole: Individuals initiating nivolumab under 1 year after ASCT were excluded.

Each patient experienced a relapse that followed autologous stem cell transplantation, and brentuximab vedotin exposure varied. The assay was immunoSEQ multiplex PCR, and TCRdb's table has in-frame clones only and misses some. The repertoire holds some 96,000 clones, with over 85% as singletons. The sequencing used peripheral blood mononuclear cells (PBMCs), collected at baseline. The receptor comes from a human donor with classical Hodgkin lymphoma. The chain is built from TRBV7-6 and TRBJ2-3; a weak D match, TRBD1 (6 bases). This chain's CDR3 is CASSLWTDLHTDTQYF. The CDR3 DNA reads TGTGCCAGCAGCTTATGGACAGACCTTCACACAGATACGCAGTATTTT.